The entry that follows covers one TCR beta chain sequence. This specimen belongs to a study of blood T cell repertoires in COVID-19. As for the study in general: The study drew acute and convalescent COVID-19 samples from the United States, Italy and Spain. PBMCs, B-cell-depleted T cells, or T cells provided the cDNA or gDNA that made up the material.

CDR3 length: 14 residues. Germline V gene sequence: CDR1 SGDLS, CDR2 YYNGEE. Trimming cost V 4 bases and J 3 bases, with 12 bases left between them. TCRdb keeps only in-frame clones here, not all; method: immunoSEQ multiplex PCR. The repertoire holds under 250,000 clones, approximately 78% seen once, with approximately 5.6% in the top ten. Sequencing used peripheral blood. The TCR comes from a woman in her 70s with COVID-19, enrolled during active disease. The chain couples TRBV9 to TRBJ2-3; D is perhaps TRBD2 (6 bases). The CDR3 DNA is TGTGCCAGCAGCCTGGAGGGCCTTACAGATACGCAGTATTTT. It is translated as CASSLEGLTDTQYF.